This entry describes one TCR beta chain. From the germline J gene comes the end of the CDR3, since the read stops 3 residues before it. Profiling relied on immunoSEQ multiplex PCR, and the TCRdb table lists in-frame clones only, not all of them. The sample is made up of about 40,000 clones, and the top ten hold about 5.8% of it. The germline V gene has CDR1 SGHTA and CDR2 FQGNSA. The CDR3 covers 12 residues. V was pared by 2 bases and J by 6 bases, with 8 bases between. The sample belongs to a study of T cells in women clearing cervical HPV infection. Study-level background: Cases' blood sampling followed lesion detection by median around 150 days (90 to 200).

The chain joins TRBV7-2 to TRBJ2-7; D remains unclear. The sequenced material came from blood buffy coat. The receptor was isolated from a woman between 18 and 70 years old with a cervical HPV16 infection that either progressed to CIN3+ or cleared (not recorded which). The CDR3 bases that were read are TGTGCCAGCAGCTTAAGCCTAGTCGAG. Protein: CASSLSLVE. In full, the CDR3 is CASSLSLVEQYF.